The next 2 T cell receptor beta chains were all read from a single sample in a study of Graves' ophthalmopathy and Graves' hyperthyroidism. CDR3 regions of TCR beta were amplified from RNA transcripts. The first-round RT-PCR employed HTBI primers together with the Qiagen OneStep RT-PCR kit. A multiplex PCR was then performed as the second round. TCRdb re-analysed the multiplex PCR reads in MiXCR, keeping a single row per CDR3 protein. The table records approximately 500,000 distinct CDR3 sequences, around 14% of them present only once. The sequenced material came from blood. These receptors all come from a woman aged 25 to 39 with Graves' ophthalmopathy.

This clonotype came up many times. This CDR3 is CARPPGPPYEQYF. In DNA form, the CDR3 reads TGTGCCAGACCCCCCGGGCCTCCCTACGAGCAGTACTTC. The chain is built from TRBV28 and TRBJ2-7, with D hard to call. The CDR3 is 13 amino acids. Trimming removed 9 bases at V and 2 bases at J, with 14 bases between. CDR1 is MDHEN, CDR2 SYDVKM, per germline.

This clonotype was observed at least ten times. CDR3 protein: CASSYPGLDGYTF. As DNA, the CDR3 is TGTGCCAGCAGTTACCCCGGACTGGATGGCTACACCTTC. This chain joins TRBV6-5 and TRBJ1-2; D is unclear. Germline assignment: CDR1 MNHEY and CDR2 SVGAGI. Trimming cost V 2 bases and J 6 bases, with 10 bases left between them. The CDR3 consists of 13 residues.